The next 31 T cell receptor beta chains were all read from a single sample in a study of shared clonotypes between healthy human individuals. The data were produced by immunoSEQ multiplex PCR, yet TCRdb's version contains in-frame clones alone and is incomplete. The table has around 2.5 million clones, roughly 93% seen once; the top ten hold 0.36%. The sequenced material came from naive CD4+ T cells from PBMCs. The sample's subset: CD45RA+ positively selected. The receptors were gathered from a man between 18 and 35 years old in good health. Some clones in this sample may be carry-over from other donors' samples.

The V gene is TRBV5-4, the J gene TRBJ1-1; D is ambiguous. Trimming left V 3 bases short and J 3 bases short, with 6 bases between. CDR1 and CDR2 from the germline V gene are SGHNT and YYREEE (reference sequence). The CDR3 loop spans 12 amino acids. The CDR3 DNA reads as TGTGCCAGCAGCTCTGGGTACACTGAAGCTTTCTTT. Its translation: CASSSGYTEAFF. Based on the CDR3 plus reference TRBV5-4 and TRBJ1-1, the full variable domain is ETGVTQSPTHLIKTRGQQVTLRCSSQSGHNTVSWYQQALGQGPQFIFQYYREEENGRGNFPPRFSGLQFPNYSSELNVNALELDDSALYLCASSSGYTEAFFGQGTRLTVV.

J is TRBJ2-7 and V is TRBV6-1; 9 bases align to TRBD1. Per germline, CDR1 MNHNS and CDR2 SASEGT. After removal of 6 bases from V and 2 bases from J, the junction contained 8 bases not matched to a gene. The length of the CDR3 is 15 residues. The CDR3 sequence is CASRSPGTGTYEQYF. The DNA for the CDR3 is TGTGCCAGCAGATCTCCCGGGACAGGGACCTACGAGCAGTACTTC.

The rearrangement uses TRBV5-4 and TRBJ2-7, with 9 nucleotides matching TRBD2. After removal of 0 bases from V and 2 bases from J, the junction contained 0 bases not matched to a gene. The CDR3 extends over 14 amino acids. Germline-derived CDR1 and CDR2 are SGHNT and YYREEE (reference sequence). Here the CDR3 reads CASSLASGTYEQYF. CDR3 nucleotides: TGTGCCAGCAGCTTGGCTAGCGGGACCTACGAGCAGTACTTC. Combining the CDR3 with reference TRBV5-4 and TRBJ2-7 gives the whole variable domain ETGVTQSPTHLIKTRGQQVTLRCSSQSGHNTVSWYQQALGQGPQFIFQYYREEENGRGNFPPRFSGLQFPNYSSELNVNALELDDSALYLCASSLASGTYEQYFGPGTRLTVT.

The V gene is TRBV2, the J gene TRBJ2-5, with D hard to call. The CDR3 extends over 15 amino acids. V was shortened by 4 bases and J by 2 bases, with 14 bases between the two germline ends. CDR1 is SNHLY, CDR2 FYNNEI, per germline. CDR3 coding DNA: TGTGCCAGCAGTGTCTTGGGGTTTGGTCAAGAGACCCAGTACTTC. Translating it yields CASSVLGFGQETQYF.

In the case of this clone: The sample holds other DNA sequences that translate to the same CDR3. This chain links TRBV5-1 with TRBJ2-2, with TRBD2 matching over 11 bases. Germline V lookup: CDR1 SGHRS, CDR2 YFSETQ. CDR3 length: 16 residues. Trimming cost V 3 bases and J 4 bases; bases outside gene matches: 5. The CDR3 DNA is TGCGCCAGCAGCTACACTAGCGGGAGCGTCACCGGGGAGCTGTTTTTT. Translation: CASSYTSGSVTGELFF.

This chain joins TRBV28 and TRBJ2-7, with 7 nucleotides matching TRBD1. In germline, CDR1 is MDHEN, CDR2 SYDVKM. This CDR3 region has 13 residues. Trimming cost V 6 bases and J 3 bases; bases outside gene matches: 5. CDR3 residues: CASRPTGDYEQYF. In nucleotides, the CDR3 is TGTGCCAGCAGACCTACAGGGGACTACGAGCAGTACTTC.

The rearrangement joins TRBV4-1 to TRBJ1-1; 10 nucleotides line up with TRBD1. The CDR3 spans 14 residues. After removal of 1 base from V and 9 bases from J, the junction contained 5 bases not matched to a gene. The V gene's germline CDR1 is MGHRA and CDR2 YSYEKL. The CDR3 is CASSQGEGQGKAFF. CDR3 nucleotides: TGCGCCAGCAGCCAAGGGGAGGGACAGGGGAAAGCTTTCTTT.

V gene TRBV27 combines with J gene TRBJ2-2; perhaps TRBD2 as D (5 bases). Germline CDR1 and CDR2: MNHEY and SMNVEV (reference sequence). CDR3 length: 18 amino acids. V was shortened by 3 bases and J by 0 bases, with 17 bases between the two germline ends. The CDR3 spells CASSFLVWAGANTGELFF. The CDR3 DNA sequence: TGTGCCAGCAGTTTTCTAGTGTGGGCGGGCGCGAACACCGGGGAGCTGTTTTTT.

This chain joins TRBV5-6 and TRBJ1-4; the D is unclear. This CDR3 spans 15 amino acids. Germline V gene lookup returns CDR1 SGHDT and CDR2 YYEEEE. V was pared by 4 bases and J by 2 bases, with 12 bases between. The CDR3 loop reads CASSIGVRTNEKLFF. The CDR3 nucleotides are TGTGCCAGCAGCATTGGAGTCCGGACTAATGAAAAACTGTTTTTT.

The rearrangement links TRBV10-2 to TRBJ2-7; 9 positions match TRBD1. The V segment lost 4 bases and the J segment 3 bases; nucleotides outside the gene matches: 4. Germline values: CDR1 WSHSY, CDR2 SAAADI. The CDR3 length is 14 residues. The CDR3 DNA sequence: TGCGCCAGCAGTGGGGACAGGGTAGACTACGAGCAGTACTTC. Protein sequence: CASSGDRVDYEQYF.

The gene calls are TRBV7-2 and TRBJ1-2; 10 bases match TRBD1. Germline values: CDR1 SGHTA, CDR2 FQGNSA. The length of the CDR3 is 19 residues. J gave up 0 bases and V 3 bases, and 13 bases lay outside the gene matches. CDR3 coding DNA: TGTGCCAGCAGCTTTCCCCCCAGGACAGGGGGAAGGGCTAACTATGGCTACACCTTC. Translation: CASSFPPRTGGRANYGYTF. The whole variable domain, remainder taken from reference TRBV7-2 and TRBJ1-2, is GAGVSQSPSNKVTEKGKDVELRCDPISGHTALYWYRQSLGQGLEFLIYFQGNSAPDKSGLPSDRFSAERTGGSVSTLTIQRTQQEDSAVYLCASSFPPRTGGRANYGYTFGSGTRLTVV.

CDR3 amino acids: CASSVGGQSPRQETQYF. CDR3 coding DNA: TGTGCCAGCAGCGTAGGGGGTCAGAGCCCTCGTCAAGAGACCCAGTACTTC. This rearrangement joins TRBV9 to TRBJ2-5; D is undetermined. Trimming cost V 0 bases and J 2 bases, with 17 bases left between them. CDR3 length equals 17 residues. The germline CDR1 and CDR2 sequences are SGDLS and YYNGEE.

The chain employs TRBV28 and TRBJ2-7; a possible D gene is TRBD1 (5 bases). This CDR3 has 11 amino acids. The V end was cut by 6 bases, the J end by 6 bases, with 9 bases between. The germline V gene encodes CDR1 MDHEN and CDR2 SYDVKM. CDR3 DNA: TGTGCCAGCAGAACAGGTGTCGAGCAGTACTTC. It specifies CASRTGVEQYF.

This chain's CDR3 is CASSKGPVQETQYF. The CDR3 nucleotides are TGTGCCAGTAGTAAGGGACCAGTCCAAGAGACCCAGTACTTC. V and J are TRBV19 and TRBJ2-5; D possibly matches TRBD1 or TRBD2 (5 bases each). The CDR3 has 14 amino acids. Germline CDR1 is LNHDA and CDR2 is SQIVND (reference sequence). Trimming removed 4 bases from V and 1 base from J, with 10 bases in between.

This clone has just a few counts. This specimen includes other DNA sequences encoding the same CDR3. This rearrangement joins TRBV7-8 to TRBJ1-2; D is perhaps TRBD1 (6 bases). Germline V lookup: CDR1 SGHVS, CDR2 FQNEAQ. V lost 1 base, J lost 2 bases, and 8 bases lay in between. The CDR3 totals 14 residues. The CDR3: CASSLGQGNYGYTF. CDR3 coding DNA: TGTGCCAGCAGCTTAGGGCAGGGGAACTATGGCTACACCTTC.

Written as DNA, the CDR3 is TGTGCCAGCAGCTTAGTCGCCGACGCGCAGTATTTT. Translating it yields CASSLVADAQYF. The J gene is TRBJ2-3, the V gene TRBV11-3; D ambiguous. The germline gives CDR1 SGHNT, CDR2 YENEEA. This CDR3 has 12 residues. The V and J ends lost 1 base and 10 bases respectively, with 9 bases between them. Full variable domain (rest looked up from reference TRBV11-3 and TRBJ2-3): EAGVVQSPRYKIIEKKQPVAFWCNPISGHNTLYWYLQNLGQGPELLIRYENEEAVDDSQLPKDRFSAERLKGVDSTLKIQPAELGDSAVYLCASSLVADAQYFGPGTRLTVL.

In DNA form, the CDR3 reads TGTGCCAGCTCAGACAGACCTCCAAGCTCTGGAAACACCATATATTTT. Protein product: CASSDRPPSSGNTIYF. The gene calls are TRBV18 and TRBJ1-3, with D possibly being TRBD1 (5 bases). The CDR3 totals 16 residues. V lost 5 bases and J lost 0, with 14 bases in between. The germline CDR1 and CDR2 sequences are KGHSH and LQKENI. The variable domain in full, with the rest retrieved from reference TRBV18 and TRBJ1-3, is NAGVMQNPRHLVRRRGQEARLRCSPMKGHSHVYWYRQLPEEGLKFMVYLQKENIIDESGMPKERFSAEFPKEGPSILRIQQVVRGDSAAYFCASSDRPPSSGNTIYFGEGSWLTVV.

The chain has TRBV4-3 and TRBJ1-1; D perhaps matches TRBD1 (5 bases). The CDR3 is made up of 15 amino acids. V lost 2 bases and J 3 bases, leaving 13 bases between the germline ends. Germline loops: CDR1 LGHNA, CDR2 YSLEER. The chain's CDR3 is CASSQTGRTDTEAFF. Here the CDR3 DNA reads TGCGCCAGCAGCCAAACAGGTCGGACGGACACTGAAGCTTTCTTT.

This clone was recorded once. The rearrangement links TRBV28 to TRBJ1-5, with 8 bases matching TRBD1. The CDR3 spans 16 residues. V was pared by 3 bases and J by 2 bases, with 6 bases of the junction left unmatched. Germline loops: CDR1 MDHEN, CDR2 SYDVKM. DNA of the CDR3: TGTGCCAGCAGTTTGACCCAGGGGGCGGGCAATCAGCCCCAGCATTTT. Its protein product is CASSLTQGAGNQPQHF.

This chain links TRBV7-6 with TRBJ2-3; 10 nucleotides align to TRBD2. This CDR3 spans 16 amino acids. The V segment lost 2 bases and the J segment 2 bases; nucleotides outside the gene matches: 4. Germline V gene sequence: CDR1 SGHVS, CDR2 FNYEAQ. This CDR3 reads CASSLILAGPTDTQYF. The DNA for the CDR3 is TGTGCCAGCAGCTTAATACTAGCGGGACCCACAGATACGCAGTATTTT.

The chain recombines TRBV7-2 with TRBJ1-5; TRBD1 might be the D (6 bases). From germline, CDR1 is SGHTA and CDR2 FQGNSA. This CDR3 has 15 amino acids. V was clipped by 2 bases and J by 5 bases, with 13 bases between them. The CDR3 DNA sequence: TGTGCCAGCAGCTTATGGGGGGCTAGAGATCAGCCCCAGCATTTT. Protein: CASSLWGARDQPQHF.

The chain employs TRBV9 and TRBJ2-6; 12 bases line up with TRBD1. Looked up from germline, CDR1 is SGDLS and CDR2 is YYNGEE. The CDR3 is 18 residues long. The ends lost 3 bases at V and 1 base at J; junction bases unmatched: 5. This CDR3 reads CASSAGTGGGSGANVLTF. The CDR3 region has the DNA TGTGCCAGCAGCGCTGGGACAGGGGGCGGGTCTGGGGCCAACGTCCTGACTTTC.

The chain uses TRBV5-5 and TRBJ2-7; D is tentatively TRBD1 or TRBD2 (5 bases each). Germline CDR1 reads SGHKS; CDR2 reads YYEKEE (reference sequence). This CDR3 contains 16 residues. V was cut by 4 bases and J by 1 base, with 18 bases left in between. In DNA form, the CDR3 reads TGTGCCAGCAGCCTCCTAGTGGGGACGGCTTCCTACGAGCAGTACTTC. Encoded protein: CASSLLVGTASYEQYF.

Details on this clone: In the same sample, other DNA sequences code for this CDR3. The chain carries TRBV19 and TRBJ2-1; TRBD2 aligns across 7 bases. V lost 1 base, J lost 2 bases, and 2 bases stayed unmatched. Germline CDR1 reads LNHDA; CDR2 reads SQIVND (reference sequence). CDR3 length equals 15 residues. CDR3 DNA: TGTGCCAGTAGTATAGGTCTAGCGGCCTACAATGAGCAGTTCTTC. Amino acids: CASSIGLAAYNEQFF. The complete variable domain, with remaining parts taken from reference TRBV19 and TRBJ2-1, reads DGGITQSPKYLFRKEGQNVTLSCEQNLNHDAMYWYRQDPGQGLRLIYYSQIVNDFQKGDIAEGYSVSREKKESFPLTVTSAQKNPTAFYLCASSIGLAAYNEQFFGPGTRLTVL.

The CDR3 is CASSLGGQGVYTGELFF. The CDR3 DNA sequence: TGTGCCAGCAGCTTGGGAGGACAGGGTGTCTACACCGGGGAGCTGTTTTTT. The chain has TRBV5-4 and TRBJ2-2; TRBD1 matches 8 bases. Per the germline V gene, CDR1 is SGHNT and CDR2 is YYREEE (reference sequence). V was pared by 0 bases and J by 3 bases, with 7 bases of the junction left unmatched. The CDR3 spans 17 residues.

The rearrangement uses TRBV7-2 and TRBJ2-3; D gene ambiguous. CDR3 length: 13 residues. Trimming stripped 5 bases from V and 2 bases from J, with 8 bases between. The germline CDR1 and CDR2 sequences are SGHTA and FQGNSA. Here the CDR3 DNA reads TGTGCCAGCAGCGCCCCTGACACAGATACGCAGTATTTT. The encoded protein is CASSAPDTDTQYF.

The J gene is TRBJ1-5, the V gene TRBV15; 7 bases are shared with TRBD1. The CDR3 is made up of 15 amino acids. The germline V gene encodes CDR1 LNHNV and CDR2 YYDKDF (reference sequence). V shed 3 bases, J shed 3 bases, and the junction held 5 bases outside the gene matches. The CDR3 spells CATSSEGTDNQPQHF. The CDR3 DNA is TGTGCCACCAGCAGCGAGGGGACAGACAATCAGCCCCAGCATTTT.

The J gene is TRBJ2-5, the V gene TRBV5-4; a weak D match, TRBD1 (6 bases). V shed 0 bases and J shed 0 bases, with 6 bases lying between them. The V gene's germline CDR1 is SGHNT and CDR2 YYREEE (reference sequence). The CDR3 sequence is 14 residues long. CDR3 coding DNA: TGTGCCAGCAGCTTGGGGGGGCACCAAGAGACCCAGTACTTC. This sequence encodes CASSLGGHQETQYF.

For this clone: The same CDR3 also results from other DNA sequences found in this sample. The CDR3 protein is CASSLATGNQPQHF. DNA of the CDR3: TGTGCCAGCAGCTTAGCGACAGGAAATCAGCCCCAGCATTTT. The genes are TRBV7-2 and TRBJ1-5, with D possibly matching TRBD1 (6 bases). Per germline, CDR1 SGHTA and CDR2 FQGNSA. Trimming took 0 bases from V and 4 from J, leaving 7 bases between them. The CDR3 is 14 residues long.

The V gene is TRBV5-1, the J gene TRBJ2-2; no firm D call. CDR1 is SGHRS, CDR2 YFSETQ, per germline. This CDR3 is 12 amino acids long. Deletions cut 4 bases from V and 5 bases from J, with 6 bases between. CDR3 coding DNA: TGCGCCAGCAGCATTATTACCGGGGAGCTGTTTTTT. The encoded protein is CASSIITGELFF.

This clone was observed once. J is TRBJ2-1 and V is TRBV7-2; D possibly matches TRBD1 or TRBD2 (5 bases each). CDR1 SGHTA and CDR2 FQGNSA come from the germline V gene. The CDR3 totals 16 residues. V lost 2 bases and J 2 bases, leaving 13 bases between the germline ends. CDR3 DNA: TGTGCCAGCAGCTTATGGGGCGCGGGTCCCTACAATGAGCAGTTCTTC. It specifies CASSLWGAGPYNEQFF.